These 2 T cell receptor beta chains were all obtained from the same sample, sequenced in a study of T cells in Graves' hyperthyroidism and ophthalmopathy. Amplification targeted TCR beta CDR3 regions from RNA transcripts. The TCR CDR3 first-round RT-PCR relied on the HTBI primer set. One entry per CDR3 protein results from TCRdb running MiXCR on the multiplex PCR reads. The table shows under 800,000 distinct CDR3 sequences, with approximately 15% occurring only once. Sequences were obtained from blood. These receptors came from a woman under 30 with Graves' hyperthyroidism.

This clonotype was counted at least ten times. J is TRBJ2-7 and V is TRBV7-2, with 11 bases aligning to TRBD2. With 5 bases clipped from V and 6 bases from J, the junction kept 6 bases outside the gene matches. Germline V gene sequence: CDR1 SGHTA, CDR2 FQGNSA. The CDR3 consists of 14 residues. CDR3 bases: TGTGCCAGCAGCCGATTAGCGGGAGGGGGCGAGCAGTACTTC. This gives the protein CASSRLAGGGEQYF.

The sample holds many counts of this clonotype. This rearrangement joins TRBV20-1 to TRBJ1-4; D perhaps matches TRBD1 (5 bases). Per germline, CDR1 DFQATT and CDR2 SNEGSKA (reference sequence). The CDR3 is 13 residues long. Deletions cut 8 bases from V and 6 bases from J, with 16 bases between. The CDR3 is CSCSTGRDEKLFF. In nucleotides, the CDR3 is TGCAGTTGTTCGACGGGGCGGGATGAAAAACTGTTTTTT.